What follows is one TCR beta chain and its context. Its antigen has not been determined. Qualities for individual bases were not recorded, and no much larger clone is one base off. The CDR3 runs 13 residues from the cysteine to the phenylalanine. The sequence is cut down to CDR3 DNA, 39 bases in frame from base 1. V is cut by 1 base and J by 5 bases, and the space between the germline ends is 7 bases. CDR1 and CDR2, per the germline V gene, are KGHSH and LQKENI. The immunoSEQ Assay was the method used to sequence TCRbeta CDR3 regions. After extraction, genomic DNA underwent amplification by bias-controlled multiplex PCR, followed by high-throughput sequencing. Per the original workflow: To quantify the absolute abundance of every unique TCRbeta CDR3 region, sequences were collapsed and filtered. T cell fraction was estimated by normalizing TCRbeta template counts to usable DNA, which was measured by amplifying reference genes present in all nucleated cells. Repertoire TCRs were annotated as SARS-CoV-2-specific when V gene, CDR3 amino acid sequence and J gene were exactly matched to a known reactive TCR set. The reference SARS-CoV-2 TCR set came from MIRA and was filtered for enrichment in COVID-19-positive ImmuneCODE repertoires, removing public or cross-reactive TCRs. Drawing on the MIRA antigens, annotated TCRs were analysed further at the level of specific ORF or position within ORF. Depth was the summed frequency of annotated unique rearrangements, while breadth was defined as annotated unique rearrangements over total unique productive rearrangements. Two-sided Wilcoxon rank-sum tests were applied when comparing TCR breadth between groups. TCRdb carries this immuneACCESS record with in-frame sequences only. Its versions omit some clonotypes, under half of them owing to an unresolved V gene in the studies checked, with the rest unexplained. V, J and clone size derive from that table, while D and trimming were established from the DNA sequence. In this sample the table shows roughly 680,000 clones, about 90% of which occur a single time. The ten largest clones represent over 1.3% of the sample.

The data derive from a study of Ad26.COV2.S vaccination and SARS-CoV-2 variants (TCRdb year 2021). Describing the broader study: Donors in the vaccine arm were drawn from COV1001, a phase I-IIa trial of Ad26.COV2.S in healthy adults that was multicentre, randomized, double-blind and placebo-controlled. Dosing of Ad26.COV2.S was intramuscular, at either 5x10^10 or 1x10^11 viral particles, delivered as one shot or as two shots spaced 56 days apart. The TCR-sequenced set comprised around 30 samples: some 20 Ad26.COV2.S vaccine recipients, 5 placebo recipients and 8 SARS-CoV-2 convalescent individuals. Throughout the experiments and outcome assessment, investigators stayed blinded to trial group allocation. Trial participants were randomized into five groups of five: low-dose or high-dose Ad26.COV2.S given once or twice, or placebo on both occasions. The specificity and breadth of SARS-CoV-2-reactive T cell receptors after Ad26.COV2.S vaccination were assessed by TCRbeta repertoire sequencing. Overall results and qualifications from the work: It was noted by the authors that total T cell responses may have been underestimated by the TCR breadth and depth analyses. Comparable non-spike TCR breadth was observed between vaccine and placebo recipients, consistent with only spike being contained in the vaccine. Ad26.COV2.S recipients had higher spike-specific TCR breadth than placebo recipients (P = 0.0014). After vaccination, spike-specific CD8+ and CD4+ T cell responses were reported to show substantial breadth. The study was not powered for comparison of responses between vaccine doses or regimens.

According to the study, the label for this sample's treatment or condition signals: over 15 received Ad26.COV2.S at low or high dose, single or two shots; about 5 received placebo; per-sample allocation not given. For vaccine and placebo recipients, the sequenced repertoires came from samples collected on day 63 after the first injection. In Cohort 1b, roughly 25 adults aged 18-55 years were enrolled at a single site in Boston, USA, between 29 July and 7 August 2020. Ad26.COV2.S was a replication-incompetent adenovirus type 26 vector that expressed a prefusion-stabilized SARS-CoV-2 spike protein derived from the original Wuhan strain.

The rearrangement joined TRBV18 to TRBJ2-3; the D gene is unclear. The sequences come from peripheral blood, collected in a trial of Ad26.COV2.S vaccine versus placebo. This receptor was identified in a person aged 18-65 years who received the Ad26.COV2.S COVID-19 vaccine or a placebo. The CDR3 protein: CASSPREGDTQYF. The bases are TGTGCCAGCTCACCACGAGAAGGAGATACGCAGTATTTT.